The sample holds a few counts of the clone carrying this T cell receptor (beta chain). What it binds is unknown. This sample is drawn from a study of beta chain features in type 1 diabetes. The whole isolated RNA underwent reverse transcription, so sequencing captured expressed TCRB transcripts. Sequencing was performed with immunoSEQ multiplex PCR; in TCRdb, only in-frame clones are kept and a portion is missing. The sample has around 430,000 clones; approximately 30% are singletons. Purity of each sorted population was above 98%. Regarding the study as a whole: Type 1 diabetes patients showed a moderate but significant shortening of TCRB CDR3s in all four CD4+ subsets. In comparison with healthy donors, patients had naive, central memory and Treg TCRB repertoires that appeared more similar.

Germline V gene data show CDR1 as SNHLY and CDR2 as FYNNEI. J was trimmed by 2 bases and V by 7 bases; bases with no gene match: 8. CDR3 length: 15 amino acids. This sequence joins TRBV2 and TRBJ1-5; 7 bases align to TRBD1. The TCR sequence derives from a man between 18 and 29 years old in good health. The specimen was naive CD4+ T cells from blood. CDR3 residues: CASMRQGVGNQPQHF. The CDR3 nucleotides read TGTGCCAGCATGAGACAGGGAGTTGGCAATCAGCCCCAGCATTTT.